Shown below are 2 T cell receptor beta chains from a single sample sequenced in a study of blood T cells in healthy people across ages. A J-beta primer mix and a sample-barcoded 5' primer were used in a second PCR of roughly 7 to 12 cycles. TCRdb passed the 5' RACE reads through MiXCR, listing each CDR3 protein once. The table includes approximately 730,000 distinct CDR3 sequences, approximately 55% detected once. Sequenced sample: blood. The receptors originated from a man older than 75 in good health.

Comment on this clonotype: Mismatch with germline at one junction end may stem from a read error. The chain is built from TRBV29-1 and TRBJ2-2, with 9 bases lining up with TRBD1. CDR1 is SQVTM, CDR2 ANQGSEA, per germline. This CDR3 is built from 15 residues. The CDR3 is CSGGDTGGRTGKLFF. For the CDR3, the DNA is TGCAGCGGAGGGGACACAGGGGGCAGGACCGGGAAGCTGTTTTTT.

This rearrangement joins TRBV29-1 to TRBJ2-1; no reliable D call. The CDR3 runs 15 residues. Trimming removed 6 bases at V and 4 bases at J, with 19 bases between. Germline V gene sequence: CDR1 SQVTM, CDR2 ANQGSEA. CDR3 protein: CSVAFAGVGYNEQFF. The DNA of the CDR3 is TGCAGCGTGGCCTTTGCAGGAGTAGGTTACAATGAGCAGTTCTTC.